The 5 T cell receptor beta chains listed next were all sequenced from one sample in a study of T cell repertoires in breast cancer. Unpaired genes were suppressed by blocking oligonucleotides during a second nested PCR. TCRdb re-derived calls from the emulsion pairing reads in MiXCR, one entry per CDR3 protein. This table has tens of thousands of distinct CDR3 sequences, less than 55% appearing once. An expanded emulsion RT-PCR with primers for all TCR V genes paired CD8+ T cell chains. Sequenced material: CD8+ T cells. These receptors were obtained from a pool of human donors with breast cancer or a healthy control (not recorded which).

The chain links TRBV6-5 to TRBJ1-1, with D unresolved. The V and J ends lost 2 bases and 5 bases respectively, with 9 bases between them. The CDR3 runs to 13 residues. Germline CDR1 is MNHEY and CDR2 is SVGAGI. The CDR3 reads CASSYDSRTEAFF. The CDR3 region has the DNA TGTGCCAGCAGTTACGATTCCCGAACTGAAGCTTTCTTT.

This clonotype occurred a few times. The rearrangement uses TRBV7-8 and TRBJ2-5; 8 bases map to TRBD1. CDR1 SGHVS and CDR2 FQNEAQ come from the germline V gene. This CDR3 has 15 residues. The ends lost 4 bases at V and 7 bases at J; junction bases unmatched: 11. DNA of the CDR3: TGTGCCAGCAGCTCCGGACAGGGCGTGTATGTGACCCAGTACTTC. Its translation is CASSSGQGVYVTQYF.

This clonotype was seen more than once but under ten times. J is TRBJ2-5 and V is TRBV15, with 7 nucleotides matching TRBD2. J gave up 2 bases and V 4 bases, and 4 bases lay outside the gene matches. The CDR3 has 14 amino acids. In germline, CDR1 is LNHNV, CDR2 YYDKDF (reference sequence). DNA for the CDR3: TGTGCCACCAGCACCGGACTAGATCAAGAGACCCAGTACTTC. Its translation is CATSTGLDQETQYF.

Worth noting for this clonotype: Germline is not matched at one junction end, which may reflect a read error. The V gene is TRBV20-1, the J gene TRBJ1-1; D might be TRBD1 (5 bases). Germline V gives CDR1 DFQATT, CDR2 SNEGSKA (reference sequence). The CDR3 totals 13 residues. The CDR3 loop is CGAIFQGFTEASF. The DNA of the CDR3 is TGCGGTGCTATATTTCAGGGTTTCACTGAAGCTTCCTTT.

The chain recombines TRBV3-1 with TRBJ1-2, with 10 bases aligning to TRBD1. From germline, CDR1 is LGHDT and CDR2 YNNKEL (reference sequence). This CDR3 is built from 15 residues. V was clipped by 2 bases and J by 5 bases; unmatched bases: 5. The CDR3 spells CASSQLPGQGYGYTF. In nucleotides, the CDR3 is TGTGCCAGCAGCCAACTCCCGGGACAGGGGTATGGCTACACCTTC. Supplemented by reference TRBV3-1 and TRBJ1-2, the full variable domain reads DTAVSQTPKYLVTQMGNDKSIKCEQNLGHDTMYWYKQDSKKFLKIMFSYNNKELIINETVPNRFSPKSPDKAHLNLHINSLELGDSAVYFCASSQLPGQGYGYTFGSGTRLTVV.